The subject of this entry is one TCR beta chain. Its cognate antigen is unknown. V lost 1 base and J 8 bases, leaving 15 bases between the germline ends. The CDR3 consists of 15 residues. The germline CDR1 and CDR2 sequences are KGHSH and LQKENI. The data belong to a study of cytotoxic CD8 clonotypes in ibrutinib-treated CLL. Study-level background: The study included around twelve relapsed/refractory and roughly 16 treatment-naive patients; 17 had IGHV unmutated disease. Study results and limitations: Contraction or stability on treatment was seen for public clonotypes, which were uncommon.

Target depth was 1 in 200,000 to 1 in 1 million T cells, about 10x per clonotype. The method was immunoSEQ multiplex PCR; TCRdb's version includes in-frame clones alone and lacks a portion of them. The sample has about 300,000 clones, 60% to 80% seen once. The specimen comprised PBMCs, sampled after 36 months of ibrutinib treatment. The source is a human donor with chronic lymphocytic leukemia. The V and J genes are TRBV18 and TRBJ2-1; possibly TRBD2 for D (6 bases). The CDR3 reads CASSPLAALGDEQFF. As DNA, the CDR3 is TGTGCCAGCTCACCACTAGCGGCTCTTGGGGATGAGCAGTTCTTC. Using reference TRBV18 and TRBJ2-1 for the parts outside the CDR3, the full variable domain is NAGVMQNPRHLVRRRGQEARLRCSPMKGHSHVYWYRQLPEEGLKFMVYLQKENIIDESGMPKERFSAEFPKEGPSILRIQQVVRGDSAAYFCASSPLAALGDEQFFGPGTRLTVL.